These T cell receptor beta chains were read from a single sample in a study of blood T cell repertoires in COVID-19. Measured with immunoSEQ multiplex PCR; TCRdb has only the in-frame clones, and not every one. The sample records 310,000 or so clones, 87% being singletons. The sample comprised PBMCs or T cells enriched from blood (not recorded which). All receptors come from a woman between 40 and 50 years old who had recovered from COVID-19. The conserved cysteine and the conserved F or W are not part of the CDR3 here. Each record gives: V gene, CDR3 length, J gene, CDR3 protein.

V: TRBV7-2; length: 12; J: TRBJ2-1; CDR3: ASSYRGSYNEQF
V: TRBV11-2; length: 16; J: TRBJ2-7; CDR3: ASSVHWTSGSSSYEQY
V: TRBV27; length: 15; J: TRBJ2-2; CDR3: ASSRWGGQGGGGELF
V: TRBV7-9; length: 11; J: TRBJ1-5; CDR3: ASSSQGGQPQH
V: TRBV28; length: 12; J: TRBJ1-2; CDR3: ASSGGGTTGGYT
V: TRBV7-9; length: 14; J: TRBJ2-3; CDR3: ASSLDGTSGTDTQY
V: TRBV4-1; length: 15; J: TRBJ1-3; CDR3: ASSQPGQGRSGNTIY
V: TRBV19; length: 15; J: TRBJ1-5; CDR3: ASSLNLRDRGTGPQH
V: TRBV18; length: 13; J: TRBJ1-1; CDR3: ASSRSSRQGIEAF
V: TRBV7-8; length: 16; J: TRBJ1-3; CDR3: ASSLEGRHLDSGNTIY
V: TRBV5-1; length: 11; J: TRBJ2-5; CDR3: ASSALYQETQY
V: TRBV5-4; length: 15; J: TRBJ2-4; CDR3: ASSSPALAGAKNIQY
V: TRBV29-1; length: 14; J: TRBJ1-3; CDR3: SAGGLAGSSGNTIY
V: TRBV28; length: 10; J: TRBJ2-2; CDR3: ASGTSTGELF
V: TRBV28; length: 11; J: TRBJ1-2; CDR3: ASSLTGGPGYT
V: TRBV9; length: 12; J: TRBJ2-5; CDR3: ASSGGRAQETQY
V: TRBV11-2; length: 14; J: TRBJ1-6; CDR3: ASSSFQGVFNSPLH
V: TRBV29-1; length: 10; J: TRBJ2-6; CDR3: SVEDRDNLPP
V: TRBV9; length: 14; J: TRBJ2-3; CDR3: ASSFPSGRGADTQY
V: TRBV4-3; length: 14; J: TRBJ2-1; CDR3: ASSQVTGGVYNEQF
V: TRBV6-2/TRBV6-3; length: 10; J: TRBJ1-2; CDR3: ASSRGNYGYT
V: TRBV5-1; length: 12; J: TRBJ2-4; CDR3: ASSLAVTKNIQY
V: TRBV27; length: 11; J: TRBJ2-7; CDR3: ASSFYSSYEQY
V: TRBV6-5; length: 12; J: TRBJ1-4; CDR3: ATNTRQHNEKLF
V: TRBV3-1/TRBV3-2; length: 13; J: TRBJ2-7; CDR3: ASSLTGRGSYEQY
V: TRBV24-1; length: 11; J: TRBJ2-1; CDR3: ATSDPPGMGEF
V: TRBV6-6; length: 11; J: TRBJ1-1; CDR3: ASSQAGDTEAF
V: TRBV4-1; length: 13; J: TRBJ2-7; CDR3: ASSRAFLSVYEQY
V: TRBV3-1/TRBV3-2; length: 10; J: TRBJ2-7; CDR3: ATGLAGFEQY
V: TRBV28; length: 8; J: TRBJ1-4; CDR3: ASRGRGLF
V: TRBV7-2; length: 13; J: TRBJ2-7; CDR3: ASSLGRDRGREQY
V: TRBV7-2; length: 15; J: TRBJ2-7; CDR3: ASSLGRGRSGMYEQY
V: TRBV18; length: 12; J: TRBJ2-6; CDR3: ASSPGTGANVLT
V: TRBV10-3; length: 11; J: TRBJ2-7; CDR3: AIRGAATYEQY
V: TRBV19; length: 14; J: TRBJ2-1; CDR3: ASSIRGLAGDNEQF
V: TRBV4-1; length: 12; J: TRBJ2-5; CDR3: ASSRGGSQETQY
V: TRBV6-2/TRBV6-3; length: 17; J: TRBJ2-6; CDR3: ASSYSITGVLSGANVLT
V: TRBV19; length: 15; J: TRBJ1-1; CDR3: ASSTSRDRGRGTEAF
V: TRBV2; length: 17; J: TRBJ2-2; CDR3: ASSERDRVLAGAAGELF
V: TRBV28; length: 11; J: TRBJ1-4; CDR3: ASSVGSDEKLF
V: TRBV3-1/TRBV3-2; length: 14; J: TRBJ2-1; CDR3: ASSQLVLAIYNEQF
V: TRBV6-5; length: 13; J: TRBJ2-7; CDR3: ASTAFRDRVYEQY
V: TRBV6-5; length: 13; J: TRBJ1-6; CDR3: ASSSTGQPYSPLH
V: TRBV28; length: 8; J: TRBJ1-6; CDR3: ASSQGTLH
V: TRBV20-1; length: 9; J: TRBJ1-2; CDR3: SARFGVGYT
V: TRBV24-1; length: 12; J: TRBJ2-2; CDR3: ATSTGSDTGELF
V: TRBV28; length: 12; J: TRBJ2-5; CDR3: ASKDGGLGETQY